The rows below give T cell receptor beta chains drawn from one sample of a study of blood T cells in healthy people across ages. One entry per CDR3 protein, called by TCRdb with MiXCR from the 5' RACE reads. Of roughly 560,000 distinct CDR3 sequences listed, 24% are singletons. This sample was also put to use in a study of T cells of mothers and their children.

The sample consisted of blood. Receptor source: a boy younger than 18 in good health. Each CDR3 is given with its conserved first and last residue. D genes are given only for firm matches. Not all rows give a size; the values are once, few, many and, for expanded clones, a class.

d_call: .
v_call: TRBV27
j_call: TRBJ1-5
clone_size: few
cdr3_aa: CASSALSADSNQPQHF
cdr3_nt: TGTGCCAGCAGTGCCCTGTCTGCAGATAGCAATCAGCCCCAGCATTTT

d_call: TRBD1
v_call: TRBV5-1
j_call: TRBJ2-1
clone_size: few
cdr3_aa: CASSWWDRGTNEQFF
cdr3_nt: TGCGCCAGCAGCTGGTGGGACAGGGGGACGAATGAGCAGTTCTTC

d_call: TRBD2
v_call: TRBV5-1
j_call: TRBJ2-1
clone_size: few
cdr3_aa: CASSLGLARVNEQFF
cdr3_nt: TGCGCCAGCAGCTTGGGACTAGCGAGAGTCAATGAGCAGTTCTTC

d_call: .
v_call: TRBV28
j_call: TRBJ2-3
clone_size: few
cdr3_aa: CASSSVWGETTDTQYF
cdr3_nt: TGTGCCAGCAGTTCGGTCTGGGGGGAAACCACAGATACACAGTATTTT

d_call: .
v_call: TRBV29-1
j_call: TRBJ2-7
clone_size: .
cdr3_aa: CSVYTGEYEQYF
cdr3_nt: TGCAGCGTTTACACGGGAGAATACGAGCAGTACTTC

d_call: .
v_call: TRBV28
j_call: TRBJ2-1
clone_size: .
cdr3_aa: CASSPGRLRSSYNEQFF
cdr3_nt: TGTGCCAGCAGCCCCGGACGGCTCCGAAGCTCCTACAATGAGCAGTTCTTC

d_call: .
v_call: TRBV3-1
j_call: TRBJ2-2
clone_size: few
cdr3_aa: CASSLNRAGGELFF
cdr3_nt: TGTGCCAGCAGCCTGAACCGGGCCGGCGGGGAGCTGTTTTTT

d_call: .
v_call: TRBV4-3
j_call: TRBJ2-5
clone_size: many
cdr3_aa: CASSQDEGLGETQYF
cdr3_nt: TGCGCCAGCAGCCAAGATGAGGGATTAGGAGAGACCCAGTACTTC

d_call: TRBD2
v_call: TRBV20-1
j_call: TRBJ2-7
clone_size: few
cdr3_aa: CSASGGGYEQYF
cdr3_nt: TGCAGTGCTAGCGGGGGGGGCTACGAGCAGTACTTC

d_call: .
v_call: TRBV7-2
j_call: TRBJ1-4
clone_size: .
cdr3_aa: CASSLDRGAGEKLFF
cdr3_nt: TGTGCCAGCAGCTTAGATAGGGGGGCTGGTGAAAAACTGTTTTTT

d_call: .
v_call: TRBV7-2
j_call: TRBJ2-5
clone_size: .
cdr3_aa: CASSLVIVRQETQYF
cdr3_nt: TGTGCCAGCAGCTTAGTTATTGTCCGGCAAGAGACCCAGTACTTC

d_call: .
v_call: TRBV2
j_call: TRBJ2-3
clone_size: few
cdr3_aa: CASSGRSSRGGTQYF
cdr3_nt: TGTGCCAGCAGTGGACGGAGCTCAAGGGGGGGTACGCAGTATTTT

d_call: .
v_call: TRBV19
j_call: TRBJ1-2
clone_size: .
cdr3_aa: CASSIAGNYGYTF
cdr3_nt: TGTGCCAGTAGTATTGCGGGGAACTATGGCTACACCTTC

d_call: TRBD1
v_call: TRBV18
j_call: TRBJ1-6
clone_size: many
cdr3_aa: CASSLDRGNSPLHF
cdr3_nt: TGTGCCAGCTCCCTGGACAGGGGGAATTCACCCCTCCACTTT

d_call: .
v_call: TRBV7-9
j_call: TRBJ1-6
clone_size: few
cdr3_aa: CAPSWAHYNSPLHF
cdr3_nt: TGTGCCCCCAGTTGGGCACACTATAATTCACCCCTCCACTTT

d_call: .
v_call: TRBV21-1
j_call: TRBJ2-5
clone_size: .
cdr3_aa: CASSKEPRGEETQYF
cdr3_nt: TGTGCCAGCAGCAAAGAACCAAGGGGTGAAGAGACCCAGTACTTC

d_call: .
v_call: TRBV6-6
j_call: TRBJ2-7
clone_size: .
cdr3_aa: CASSKDTGGSYEQYF
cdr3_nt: TGTGCCAGCAGCAAGGACACCGGTGGCTCCTACGAGCAGTACTTC

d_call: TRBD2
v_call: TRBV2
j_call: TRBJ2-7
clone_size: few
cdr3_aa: CAGSPLAGFEQYF
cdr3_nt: TGTGCCGGCTCCCCCCTAGCGGGATTCGAGCAGTACTTC

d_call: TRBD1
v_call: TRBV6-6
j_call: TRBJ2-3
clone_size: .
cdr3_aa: CASSNQGAGTDTQYF
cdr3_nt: TGTGCCAGCAGTAATCAGGGGGCAGGCACAGATACGCAGTATTTT

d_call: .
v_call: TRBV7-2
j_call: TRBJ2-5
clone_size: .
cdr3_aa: CASSPVVGSTQYF
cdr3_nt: TGTGCCAGCAGCCCCGTGGTGGGGTCGACCCAGTACTTC

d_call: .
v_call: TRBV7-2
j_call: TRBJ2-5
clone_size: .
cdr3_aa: CASSLEQGVSETQYF
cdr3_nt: TGTGCCAGCAGCTTAGAACAGGGAGTCTCAGAGACCCAGTACTTC

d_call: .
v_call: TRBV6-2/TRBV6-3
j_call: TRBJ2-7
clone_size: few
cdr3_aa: CASSDGQLYEQYF
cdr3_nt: TGTGCCAGCAGTGACGGACAGCTCTACGAGCAGTACTTC

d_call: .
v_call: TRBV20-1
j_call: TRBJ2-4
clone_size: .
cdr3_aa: CSARNRGGENIQYF
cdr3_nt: TGCAGTGCTAGAAACAGGGGAGGTGAAAACATTCAGTACTTC

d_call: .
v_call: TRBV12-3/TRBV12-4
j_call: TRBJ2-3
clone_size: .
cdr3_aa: CASNLPGPLTDTQYF
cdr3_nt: TGTGCCAGCAACCTACCGGGACCACTCACAGATACGCAGTATTTT

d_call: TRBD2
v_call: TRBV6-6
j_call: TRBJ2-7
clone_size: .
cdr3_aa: CASSPLTVGRERYEQYF
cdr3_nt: TGTGCCAGCAGTCCTCTAACTGTAGGGAGGGAAAGGTACGAGCAGTACTTC

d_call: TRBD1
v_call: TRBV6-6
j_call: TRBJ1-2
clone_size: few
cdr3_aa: CASSYSAGGAYGYTF
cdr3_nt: TGTGCCAGCAGTTACTCAGCAGGGGGTGCCTATGGCTACACCTTC

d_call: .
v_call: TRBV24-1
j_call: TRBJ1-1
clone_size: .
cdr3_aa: CATSDPSGEAFF
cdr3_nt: TGTGCCACCAGTGATCCCTCCGGTGAAGCTTTCTTT

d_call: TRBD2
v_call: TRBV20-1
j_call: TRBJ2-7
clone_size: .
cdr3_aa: CSAGLAGYEQYF
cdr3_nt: TGCAGCGCGGGACTAGCGGGGTACGAGCAGTACTTC

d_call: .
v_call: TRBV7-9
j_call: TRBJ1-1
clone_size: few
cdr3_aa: CASRLQGNTEAFF
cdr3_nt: TGTGCCAGCAGACTTCAGGGCAACACTGAAGCTTTCTTT

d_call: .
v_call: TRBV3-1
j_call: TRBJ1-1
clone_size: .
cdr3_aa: CASSLSHGQSEAFF
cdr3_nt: TGTGCCAGCAGCCTTTCCCATGGGCAGTCTGAAGCTTTCTTT

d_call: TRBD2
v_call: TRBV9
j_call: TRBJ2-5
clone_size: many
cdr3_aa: CASSPRTSGEETQYF
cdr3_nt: TGTGCCAGCAGCCCCCGGACTAGCGGGGAAGAGACCCAGTACTTC

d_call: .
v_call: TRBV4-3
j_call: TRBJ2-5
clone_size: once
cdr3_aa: CASSQGRLYQETQYF
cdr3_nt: TGCGCCAGCAGCCAAGGTCGGTTGTACCAAGAGACCCAGTACTTC

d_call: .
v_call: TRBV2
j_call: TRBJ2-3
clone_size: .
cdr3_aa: CASSDDSGRTTDTQYF
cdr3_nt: TGTGCCAGCAGTGACGACAGCGGTAGAACCACAGATACGCAGTATTTT

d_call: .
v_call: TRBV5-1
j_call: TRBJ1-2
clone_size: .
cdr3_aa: CASSLFGQKDYGYTF
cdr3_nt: TGCGCCAGCAGCTTGTTTGGTCAGAAAGATTATGGCTACACCTTC

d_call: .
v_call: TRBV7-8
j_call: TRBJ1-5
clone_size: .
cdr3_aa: CASSLTDDALYSNQPQHF
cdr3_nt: TGTGCCAGCAGCTTAACGGACGACGCGCTGTATAGCAATCAGCCCCAGCATTTT

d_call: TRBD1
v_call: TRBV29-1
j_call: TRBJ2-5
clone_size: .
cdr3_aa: CSVEERGLLFEETQYF
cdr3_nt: TGCAGCGTTGAAGAAAGGGGGCTCCTATTCGAGGAGACCCAGTACTTC

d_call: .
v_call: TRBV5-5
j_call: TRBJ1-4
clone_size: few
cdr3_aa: CASSTDKKLFF
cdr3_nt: TGTGCCAGCAGCACGGATAAAAAACTGTTTTTT

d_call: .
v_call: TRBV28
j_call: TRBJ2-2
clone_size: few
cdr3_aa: CASSLGARWGSAQTGELFF
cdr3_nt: TGTGCCAGCAGTTTAGGAGCCAGGTGGGGCTCGGCCCAAACCGGGGAGCTGTTTTTT

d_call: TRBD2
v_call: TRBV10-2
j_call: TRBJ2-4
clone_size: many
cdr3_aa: CASSSTSGIAKNIQYF
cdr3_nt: TGCGCCAGCAGTTCGACTAGCGGGATAGCCAAAAACATTCAGTACTTC

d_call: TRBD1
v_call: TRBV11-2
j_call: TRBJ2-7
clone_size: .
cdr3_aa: CASSAKRQGWYEQHF
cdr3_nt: TGTGCCAGCAGCGCGAAGAGACAGGGGTGGTACGAGCAGCACTTC

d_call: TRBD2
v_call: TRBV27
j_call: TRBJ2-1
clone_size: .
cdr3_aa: CASFTGLAGYNEQFF
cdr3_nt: TGTGCCAGCTTTACGGGACTAGCGGGCTACAATGAGCAGTTCTTC

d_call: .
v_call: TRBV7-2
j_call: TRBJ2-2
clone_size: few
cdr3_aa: CAGSLGGWRAGPGELFF
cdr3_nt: TGTGCCGGCAGCTTAGGGGGTTGGCGGGCCGGACCCGGGGAGCTGTTTTTT

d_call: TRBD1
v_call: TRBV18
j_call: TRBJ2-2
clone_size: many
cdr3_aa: CASSPTGADAGELFF
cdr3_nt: TGTGCCAGCTCACCGACAGGGGCTGACGCCGGGGAGCTGTTTTTT